Below are 23 T cell receptor beta chains sequenced from a single sample in a study of T cell repertoires in cytomegalovirus infection. Using its own MiXCR run on the reads, TCRdb lists one record per CDR3 protein. The repertoire consists of around 440,000 distinct CDR3 sequences, with approximately 11% occurring once and the leading ten covering approximately 10%. The sample taken for sequencing was PBMCs. These receptors were taken from a human donor in good health (CMV status not recorded). Some clones in this sample may be carry-over from other donors' samples.

V is TRBV9 and J is TRBJ2-1; 7 bases agree with TRBD2. The CDR3 consists of 13 residues. The trim removed 2 bases at V and 9 bases at J, leaving 5 bases unmatched. Per the germline V gene, CDR1 is SGDLS and CDR2 is YYNGEE. The CDR3: CASSVQRESEQFF. CDR3 in DNA: TGTGCCAGCAGCGTCCAGCGGGAAAGTGAGCAGTTCTTC.

Many counts were recorded for this clonotype. The rearrangement joins TRBV12-3 or TRBV12-4 to TRBJ1-2, with 7 bases lining up with TRBD1. The CDR3 is made up of 15 amino acids. Losses at the gene ends were 4 bases for V and 5 bases for J; bases not matched to a gene: 10. The CDR3 region is CASSSSDRVKYGYTF. CDR3 nucleotide sequence: TGTGCCAGCAGTTCCTCCGACAGGGTAAAATATGGCTACACCTTC.

The V and J genes are TRBV2 and TRBJ2-5, with no clear D. This CDR3 is built from 12 residues. V was trimmed by 8 bases and J by 1 base, leaving 8 bases between them. Germline V CDR1 and CDR2: SNHLY, FYNNEI. This CDR3 reads CASFVSQETQYF. CDR3 bases: TGTGCCAGCTTTGTAAGCCAAGAGACCCAGTACTTC.

This clonotype was picked up many times. The chain couples TRBV28 to TRBJ1-2; D remains unclear. V was clipped by 5 bases and J by 6 bases, with 4 bases between them. The CDR3 sequence is 10 residues long. Germline V lookup: CDR1 MDHEN, CDR2 SYDVKM. CDR3 sequence: CASSRDGYTF. In DNA form, the CDR3 reads TGTGCCAGCAGTCGGGATGGCTACACCTTC.

This clonotype was recorded a few times. The rearrangement uses TRBV10-3 and TRBJ1-2; tentatively, D is TRBD1 (5 bases). The CDR3 spans 13 residues. Trimming stripped 3 bases from V and 8 bases from J, with 13 bases between. The germline gives CDR1 ENHRY, CDR2 SYGVKD. The CDR3 loop is CAISEGRVIGYTF. In DNA, the CDR3 is TGTGCCATCAGTGAAGGCAGGGTAATCGGCTACACCTTC.

This clonotype was counted ten times or more. The chain carries TRBV29-1 and TRBJ1-1; D is unclear. The V and J ends lost 4 bases and 1 base respectively, with 7 bases between them. Germline V gene data show CDR1 as SQVTM and CDR2 as ANQGSEA. The CDR3 is 12 residues long. The CDR3 DNA is TGCAGCGTTGTGCCCTCGAACACTGAAGCTTTCTTT. This translates into CSVVPSNTEAFF.

The chain recombines TRBV29-1 with TRBJ1-1; 7 nucleotides agree with TRBD1. The CDR3 loop spans 13 amino acids. Germline V gene sequence: CDR1 SQVTM, CDR2 ANQGSEA. J lost 4 bases, V lost 4 bases, and 6 bases had no gene match. The CDR3 reads CSVGVAGGTEAFF. CDR3 DNA sequence: TGCAGCGTTGGTGTTGCAGGGGGCACTGAAGCTTTCTTT.

In this sample, this clonotype turned up a few times. The V call is TRBV7-9, the J call TRBJ2-3; possibly TRBD1 or TRBD2 for D (7 bases each). Germline-derived CDR1 and CDR2 are SEHNR and FQNEAQ (reference sequence). V shed 5 bases and J shed 7 bases, with 19 bases lying between them. There are 15 residues in the CDR3. CDR3 nucleotide sequence: TGTGCCAGCAGCCAGGGGGGGGCCACTCGAAATACGCAGTATTTT. Amino acid sequence: CASSQGGATRNTQYF.

In its sample, this clonotype was seen many times. The gene calls are TRBV14 and TRBJ2-1, with 11 bases aligning to TRBD2. This CDR3 spans 17 amino acids. Germline CDR1 reads SGHDN; CDR2 reads FVKESK. J was trimmed by 4 bases and V by 2 bases; bases with no gene match: 7. The CDR3 sequence is CASSQTHLAGGYNEQFF. The CDR3 DNA reads TGTGCCAGCAGCCAAACACACCTAGCGGGAGGTTACAATGAGCAGTTCTTC.

This clonotype was counted only a few times. The chain joins TRBV7-9 to TRBJ2-3; TRBD2 matches at 8 bases. J lost 2 bases, V lost 2 bases, and 6 bases had no gene match. The CDR3 covers 16 residues. Germline V gene sequence: CDR1 SEHNR, CDR2 FQNEAQ (reference sequence). The DNA for the CDR3 is TGTGCCAGCAGCTTACCGGGGGGGGCCCCCACAGATACGCAGTATTTT. Protein product: CASSLPGGAPTDTQYF.

This clonotype came up many times. The rearrangement uses TRBV12-3 or TRBV12-4 and TRBJ1-1; D is uncertain. The CDR3 extends over 11 amino acids. Trimming pared 6 bases from V and 2 bases from J, leaving 4 bases between. The CDR3 DNA is TGTGCCAGCAGGGCAAACACTGAAGCTTTCTTT. Residues: CASRANTEAFF.

This clonotype appeared many times. The chain links TRBV20-1 to TRBJ1-1; D is unclear. Germline V CDR1 and CDR2: DFQATT, SNEGSKA (reference sequence). V lost 3 bases and J lost 4, with 15 bases in between. The CDR3 is made up of 14 amino acids. The CDR3 protein is CSAREQSGLTEAFF. The DNA of the CDR3 is TGCAGTGCTAGGGAGCAGAGTGGCCTCACTGAAGCTTTCTTT.

This rearrangement joins TRBV5-1 to TRBJ2-3; 13 positions agree with TRBD2. CDR1 and CDR2 from the germline V gene are SGHRS and YFSETQ. This CDR3 comprises 22 residues. Germline trimming cut 5 bases from V and 1 base from J; bases unmatched to any gene: 22. CDR3: CASRFGQGGLAGKGRGTDTQYF. CDR3 coding DNA: TGCGCCAGCAGATTCGGACAGGGGGGACTAGCGGGAAAAGGAAGGGGCACAGATACGCAGTATTTT.

This clonotype has a count of ten or more. This chain joins TRBV4-1 and TRBJ2-1, with 11 bases matching TRBD2. The CDR3 length is 15 residues. CDR1 is MGHRA and CDR2 is YSYEKL in the germline V gene. V shed 1 base and J 9 bases; nucleotides not matched to a gene: 5. The CDR3 loop is CASSQVLAGDLEQFF. The CDR3 coding sequence is TGCGCCAGCAGCCAAGTACTAGCGGGAGATCTTGAGCAGTTCTTC.

The chain links TRBV29-1 to TRBJ2-7; maybe TRBD2 (5 bases). This CDR3 has 13 residues. The V end lost 4 bases, the J end lost 0 bases, and 10 bases lay between the germline ends. Germline-derived CDR1 and CDR2 are SQVTM and ANQGSEA. The CDR3 nucleotides are TGCAGCGTTGGCGGAGGTAACTCCTACGAGCAGTACTTC. Encoded protein: CSVGGGNSYEQYF.

This clonotype was seen only a few times. This chain uses TRBV3-1 with TRBJ2-7; perhaps TRBD1 as D (6 bases). V was cut by 4 bases and J by 3 bases, with 19 bases left in between. Germline CDR1 reads LGHDT; CDR2 reads YNNKEL (reference sequence). The CDR3 loop spans 16 amino acids. CDR3 protein: CASSPLLHRDGYEQYF. The CDR3 DNA reads as TGTGCCAGCAGCCCGTTGTTGCACAGGGATGGCTACGAGCAGTACTTC.

This clonotype was detected ten times or more. The genes are TRBV12-3 or TRBV12-4 and TRBJ1-5; D remains ambiguous. Trimming pared 8 bases from V and 4 bases from J, leaving 15 bases between. The CDR3 length is 14 residues. For the CDR3, the DNA is TGTGCCAGCGCATCGACAAATCAAAATCAGCCCCAGCATTTT. Translated: CASASTNQNQPQHF.

This clonotype came up many times. V gene TRBV19 combines with J gene TRBJ1-5; TRBD1 matches 8 bases. The CDR3 contains 16 residues. Germline V lookup: CDR1 LNHDA, CDR2 SQIVND (reference sequence). Trimming at V came to 6 bases and at J to 3 bases, leaving 10 bases not matched to a gene. The CDR3, as DNA: TGTGCCAGTAGCTTAACCAGGGGGCCTATCAATCAGCCCCAGCATTTT. This encodes CASSLTRGPINQPQHF.

The chain links TRBV27 to TRBJ2-1; tentatively, D is TRBD2 (6 bases). Trimming removed 2 bases from V and 5 bases from J, with 13 bases in between. The CDR3 consists of 15 residues. Germline V gene sequence: CDR1 MNHEY, CDR2 SMNVEV (reference sequence). The CDR3 nucleotides are TGTGCCAGCAGTTTACCGGCTAGCGCCGACAATGAGCAGTTCTTC. Translation: CASSLPASADNEQFF.

This clonotype has only a few counts. The chain combines TRBV28 with TRBJ2-1; a weak D match, TRBD2 (6 bases). Germline CDR1 reads MDHEN; CDR2 reads SYDVKM. CDR3 length: 14 residues. Trimming left V 6 bases short and J 5 bases short, with 14 bases between. The DNA for the CDR3 is TGTGCCAGCAGCCAAACCGGGAGAAACAATGAGCAGTTCTTC. Translated, it gives CASSQTGRNNEQFF.

The V call is TRBV5-5, the J call TRBJ2-7; no clear D gene. Per germline, CDR1 SGHKS and CDR2 YYEKEE (reference sequence). The V gene lost 4 bases and the J gene lost 5 bases, with 13 bases spanning the gap. The CDR3 totals 13 residues. CDR3: CASSPLGPNEQYF. CDR3 coding DNA: TGTGCCAGCAGCCCCCTCGGACCCAACGAGCAGTACTTC.

This clonotype was recorded at least ten times. J is TRBJ1-2 and V is TRBV7-9; TRBD1 aligns across 9 bases. This CDR3 spans 13 amino acids. Per the germline V gene, CDR1 is SEHNR and CDR2 is FQNEAQ (reference sequence). V was pared by 5 bases and J by 6 bases, with 4 bases of the junction left unmatched. CDR3 nucleotide sequence: TGTGCCAGCAGCCGGGACAGGGTGAATGGCTACACCTTC. It encodes CASSRDRVNGYTF.

This clonotype has a count of ten or more. This sequence joins TRBV7-8 and TRBJ2-7, with 8 bases matching TRBD2. V trimming: 5 bases; J trimming: 0 bases; junction bases outside the gene matches: 9. There are 16 residues in the CDR3. Germline V gene sequence: CDR1 SGHVS, CDR2 FQNEAQ. The CDR3 DNA follows: TGTGCCAGCAGCCGGAGCGGGAGATTTCGCTCCTACGAGCAGTACTTC. Its translation is CASSRSGRFRSYEQYF.